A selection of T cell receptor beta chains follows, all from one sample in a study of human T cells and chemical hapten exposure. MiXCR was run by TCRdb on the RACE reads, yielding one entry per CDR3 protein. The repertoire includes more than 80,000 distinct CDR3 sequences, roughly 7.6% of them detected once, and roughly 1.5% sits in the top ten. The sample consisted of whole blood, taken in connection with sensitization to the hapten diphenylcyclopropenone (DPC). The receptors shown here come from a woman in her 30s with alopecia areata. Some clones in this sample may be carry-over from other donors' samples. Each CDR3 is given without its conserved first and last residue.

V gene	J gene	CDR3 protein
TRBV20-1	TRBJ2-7	SARPGLLKSQQY
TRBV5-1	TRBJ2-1	ASSPDRGPTSEQF
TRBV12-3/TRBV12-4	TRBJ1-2	ASSQAYGYT
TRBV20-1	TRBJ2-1	SAQNPRDRGGDEQF
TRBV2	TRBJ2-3	ASRGPLEGFTDTQY
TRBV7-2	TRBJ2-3	ASSLTGTPDTQY
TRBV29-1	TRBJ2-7	SAQETSGGLYEQY
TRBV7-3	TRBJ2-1	ASSLQTSGDNEQF
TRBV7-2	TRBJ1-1	ASSLAGTNTEAF
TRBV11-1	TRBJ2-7	ASSLRGQSSEQY
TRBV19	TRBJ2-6	ASSIELNLSGANVLT
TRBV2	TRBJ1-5	ASSEGGAQPQH
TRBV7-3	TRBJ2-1	ASSFYVGSNEQF
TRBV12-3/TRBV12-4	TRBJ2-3	ASSLVSGPTDTQY
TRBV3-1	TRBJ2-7	ASSQDLHEQY
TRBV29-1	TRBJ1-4	SVEVNEKLF
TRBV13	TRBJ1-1	ASSSTGTEAF
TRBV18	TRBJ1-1	ASSPPIGFLTEAF
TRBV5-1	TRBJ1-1	ASSLVWSLNTEAF
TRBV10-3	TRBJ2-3	ATQKSDRDTQY
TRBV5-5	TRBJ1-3	ASSLPGDSGNTIY
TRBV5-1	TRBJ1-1	ASSSTGRNTEAF
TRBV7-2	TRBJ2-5	ASSSGQGQETQY
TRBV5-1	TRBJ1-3	ASRQSRDPGNTIY
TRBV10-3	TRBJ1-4	AISELGGSEKLF
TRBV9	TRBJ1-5	ASSPGQGAKQPQH
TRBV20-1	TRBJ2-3	SAPGAGGYDTQY
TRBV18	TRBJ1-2	ASSPGTGSGYT
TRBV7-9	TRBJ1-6	ASSGEDKSYNSPLH
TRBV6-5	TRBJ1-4	ASSGAFYEKLF
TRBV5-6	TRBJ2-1	ASSPGGDEQF
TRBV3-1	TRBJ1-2	ASSHGVAGAPDGYT
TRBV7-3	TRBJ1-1	ASSRDRGTEAF
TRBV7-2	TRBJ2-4	ASSAAGIRNIQY
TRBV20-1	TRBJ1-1	SARDRGRTEAF
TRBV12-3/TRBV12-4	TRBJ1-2	ASSPSGTGNGYT
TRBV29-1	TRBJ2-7	SVEVTVTSSYEQY
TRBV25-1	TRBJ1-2	ASSGGQGVPVSYGYT
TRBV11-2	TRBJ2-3	ASSLDEVRQNTDTQY
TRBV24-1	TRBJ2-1	ATSVGGADNEQF
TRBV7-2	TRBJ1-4	ASSLGVNEKLF
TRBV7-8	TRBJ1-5	ASSPPNQPQH
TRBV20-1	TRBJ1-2	SAPREGSRYGYT
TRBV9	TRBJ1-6	ASSPQEGFVTPLH
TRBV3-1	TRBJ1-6	ASSQVRAQGAPLH
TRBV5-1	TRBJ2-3	ASSLRLRDYVGTDTQY
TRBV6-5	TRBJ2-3	ASTQRGGGSTDTQY
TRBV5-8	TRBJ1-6	ASSLTGAPLH
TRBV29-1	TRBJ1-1	SVVGPTEAF
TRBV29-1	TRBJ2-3	STRQGAPTDTQY
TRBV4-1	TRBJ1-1	ASSQEGVGGVGAF
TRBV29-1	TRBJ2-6	SVEGQGLGANVLT